This entry lists 8 T cell receptor beta chains sequenced from one sample in a study of blood T cell repertoires in COVID-19. Assay used: immunoSEQ multiplex PCR; TCRdb lists only in-frame clones, some missing. The sample lists some 200,000 clones; roughly 84% were seen once. Sequencing was done on a sample of peripheral blood. Receptors originate from a human donor in a cohort sampled during active COVID-19.

The chain links TRBV2 to TRBJ2-3; 8 bases fit TRBD1. V shed 5 bases and J 1 base; nucleotides not matched to a gene: 5. This CDR3 is 15 amino acids long. The V gene's germline CDR1 is SNHLY and CDR2 FYNNEI. The CDR3 sequence is CASSPGTGRTDTQYF. DNA of the CDR3: TGTGCCAGCAGTCCCGGGACAGGACGCACAGATACGCAGTATTTT. Filled out from reference TRBV2 and TRBJ2-3, the complete variable domain reads EPEVTQTPSHQVTQMGQEVILRCVPISNHLYFYWYRQILGQKVEFLVSFYNNEISEKSEIFDDQFSVERPDGSNFTLKIRSTKLEDSAMYFCASSPGTGRTDTQYFGPGTRLTVL.

This clone has only one observation. The chain is built from TRBV30 and TRBJ1-5, with a tentative D call TRBD1 (6 bases). CDR3 length equals 14 residues. The germline V gene encodes CDR1 GTSNPN and CDR2 SVGIG (reference sequence). V was cut by 5 bases and J by 0 bases, with 11 bases left in between. CDR3 loop: CAWAGTNSNQPQHF. Here the CDR3 DNA reads TGTGCCTGGGCCGGGACAAATAGCAATCAGCCCCAGCATTTT.

The chain is built from TRBV4-1 and TRBJ2-7; 11 bases are a match to TRBD1. CDR3 length equals 17 residues. J lost 2 bases, V lost 1 base, and 7 bases had no gene match. Germline V lookup: CDR1 MGHRA, CDR2 YSYEKL. The CDR3 DNA is TGCGCCAGCAGCCAAGGGGGACCGGGACAGGGGGCCTACGAGCAGTACTTC. Translating it yields CASSQGGPGQGAYEQYF.

V and J are TRBV7-9 and TRBJ2-6; TRBD2 aligns across 8 bases. CDR3 size: 17 residues. V lost 5 bases to trimming and J lost 0 bases; unmatched junction nucleotides: 6. The germline gives CDR1 SEHNR, CDR2 FQNEAQ (reference sequence). CDR3 residues: CASSHSGASSGANVLTF. The CDR3, as DNA: TGTGCCAGCAGCCATAGCGGGGCGAGCTCTGGGGCCAACGTCCTGACTTTC.

The V gene is TRBV19, the J gene TRBJ2-7; 10 nucleotides agree with TRBD2. Per germline, CDR1 LNHDA and CDR2 SQIVND (reference sequence). This CDR3 region has 16 residues. V lost 5 bases, J lost 5 bases, and 12 bases stayed unmatched. The CDR3 is CASSGSSGSALDEQYF. For the CDR3, the DNA is TGTGCCAGTAGTGGATCTAGCGGGAGTGCTCTAGACGAGCAGTACTTC.

This clone was detected only a few times. V usage is TRBV28 and J usage is TRBJ1-1; D possibly corresponds to TRBD1 (6 bases). Germline V lookup: CDR1 MDHEN, CDR2 SYDVKM. The CDR3 is 16 amino acids. Trimming shortened V by 1 base and J by 3 bases, and 15 bases separated the two germline ends. This CDR3 is CASSLFLGGGHTEAFF. The CDR3 region has the DNA TGTGCCAGCAGTTTATTCCTCGGGGGGGGGCACACTGAAGCTTTCTTT.

The chain recombines TRBV9 with TRBJ2-1, with TRBD2 matching over 11 bases. This CDR3 has 16 amino acids. Trimming removed 3 bases from V and 0 bases from J; junction bases left unmatched: 2. Germline V lookup: CDR1 SGDLS, CDR2 YYNGEE. The CDR3 nucleotides are TGTGCCAGCAGCGGAACTAGCGGGAGCTCCTACAATGAGCAGTTCTTC. Its protein is CASSGTSGSSYNEQFF.

The chain uses TRBV28 and TRBJ1-2; D is unresolved. This CDR3 is built from 15 residues. Germline CDR1 MDHEN, CDR2 SYDVKM. V was cut by 1 base and J by 0 bases, with 9 bases left in between. In DNA form, the CDR3 reads TGTGCCAGCAGTTTATTTGGCACCTCTAACTATGGCTACACCTTC. This sequence encodes CASSLFGTSNYGYTF.